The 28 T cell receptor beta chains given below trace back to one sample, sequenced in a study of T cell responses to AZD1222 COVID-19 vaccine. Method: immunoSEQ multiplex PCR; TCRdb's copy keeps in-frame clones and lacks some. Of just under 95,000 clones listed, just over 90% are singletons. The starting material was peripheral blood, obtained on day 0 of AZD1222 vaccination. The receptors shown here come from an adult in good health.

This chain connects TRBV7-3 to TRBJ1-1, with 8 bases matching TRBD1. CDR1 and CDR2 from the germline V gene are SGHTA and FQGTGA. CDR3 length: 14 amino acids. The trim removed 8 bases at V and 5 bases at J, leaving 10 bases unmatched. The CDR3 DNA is TGTGCCAGCGGAAAAGGACAGGGAAAAACTGAAGCTTTCTTT. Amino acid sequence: CASGKGQGKTEAFF.

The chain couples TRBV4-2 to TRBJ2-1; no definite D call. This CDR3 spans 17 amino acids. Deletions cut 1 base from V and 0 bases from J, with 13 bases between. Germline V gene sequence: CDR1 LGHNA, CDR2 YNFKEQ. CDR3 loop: CASSQGGTLSSYNEQFF. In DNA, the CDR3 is TGTGCCAGCAGCCAAGGTGGAACGCTTAGCTCCTACAATGAGCAGTTCTTC.

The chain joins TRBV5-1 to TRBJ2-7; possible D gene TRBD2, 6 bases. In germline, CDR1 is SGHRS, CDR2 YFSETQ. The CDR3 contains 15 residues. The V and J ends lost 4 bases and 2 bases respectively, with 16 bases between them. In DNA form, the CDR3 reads TGCGCCAGCAGCCCAGGGACTCAGGGCACCTACGAGCAGTACTTC. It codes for CASSPGTQGTYEQYF.

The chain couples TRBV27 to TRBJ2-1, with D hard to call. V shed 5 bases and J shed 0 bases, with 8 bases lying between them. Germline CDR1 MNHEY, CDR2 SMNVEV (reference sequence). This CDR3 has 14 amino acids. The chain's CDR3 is CASSRHNSYNEQFF. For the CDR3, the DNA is TGTGCCAGCAGTCGACATAACTCCTACAATGAGCAGTTCTTC.

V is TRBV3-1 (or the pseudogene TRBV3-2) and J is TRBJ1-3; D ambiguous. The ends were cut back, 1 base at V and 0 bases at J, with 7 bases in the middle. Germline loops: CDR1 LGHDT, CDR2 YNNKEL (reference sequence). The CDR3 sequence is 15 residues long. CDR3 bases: TGTGCCAGCAGCCAAGGTACCAGCTCTGGAAACACCATATATTTT. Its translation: CASSQGTSSGNTIYF.

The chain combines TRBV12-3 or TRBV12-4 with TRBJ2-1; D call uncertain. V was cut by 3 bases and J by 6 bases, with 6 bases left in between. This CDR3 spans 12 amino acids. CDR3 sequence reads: CASSLGFNEQFF. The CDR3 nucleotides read TGTGCCAGCAGTTTGGGCTTCAATGAGCAGTTCTTC.

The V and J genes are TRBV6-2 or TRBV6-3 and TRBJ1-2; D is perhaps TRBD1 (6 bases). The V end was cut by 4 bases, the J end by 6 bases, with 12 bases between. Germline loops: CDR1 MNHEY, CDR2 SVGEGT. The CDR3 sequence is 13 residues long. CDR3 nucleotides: TGTGCCAGCAGTTTCCCAGGACAGAATGGCTACACCTTC. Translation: CASSFPGQNGYTF.

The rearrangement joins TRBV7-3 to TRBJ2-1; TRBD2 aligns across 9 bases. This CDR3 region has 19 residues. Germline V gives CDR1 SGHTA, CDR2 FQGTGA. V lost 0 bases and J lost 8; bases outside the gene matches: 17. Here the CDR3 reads CASSLTGPGSGGPEDEQFF. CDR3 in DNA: TGTGCCAGCAGCTTAACGGGTCCAGGGAGCGGGGGGCCCGAAGATGAGCAGTTCTTC. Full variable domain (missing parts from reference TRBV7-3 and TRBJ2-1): GAGVSQTPSNKVTEKGKYVELRCDPISGHTALYWYRQSLGQGPEFLIYFQGTGAADDSGLPNDRFFAVRPEGSVSTLKIQRTERGDSAVYLCASSLTGPGSGGPEDEQFFGPGTRLTVL.

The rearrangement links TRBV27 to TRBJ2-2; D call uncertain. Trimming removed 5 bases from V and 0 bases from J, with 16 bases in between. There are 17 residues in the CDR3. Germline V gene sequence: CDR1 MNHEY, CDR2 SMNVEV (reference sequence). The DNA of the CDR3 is TGTGCCAGCAGTCCCCCAGGACGGTTCGCGAACACCGGGGAGCTGTTTTTT. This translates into CASSPPGRFANTGELFF.

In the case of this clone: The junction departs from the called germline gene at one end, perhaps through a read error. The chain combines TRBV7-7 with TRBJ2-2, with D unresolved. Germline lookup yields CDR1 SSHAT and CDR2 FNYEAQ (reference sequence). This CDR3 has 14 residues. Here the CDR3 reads CASSPTGNTGELFF. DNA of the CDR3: TGTGCTAGCAGCCCCACCGGCAACACCGGGGAGCTGTTTTTT.

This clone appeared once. CDR3 in amino acids: CASSYSREGQPQHF. CDR3 DNA sequence: TGTGCCAGTAGTTATAGCAGGGAGGGCCAGCCCCAGCATTTT. This sequence joins TRBV19 and TRBJ1-5; TRBD1 is a possible D gene (5 bases). V lost 5 bases and J 7 bases, leaving 15 bases between the germline ends. From germline, CDR1 is LNHDA and CDR2 SQIVND (reference sequence). The CDR3 is made up of 14 amino acids.

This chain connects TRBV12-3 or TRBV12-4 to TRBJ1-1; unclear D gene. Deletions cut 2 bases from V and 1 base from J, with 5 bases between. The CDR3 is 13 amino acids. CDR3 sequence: CASSLSGNTEAFF. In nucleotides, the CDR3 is TGTGCCAGCAGTTTATCCGGGAACACTGAAGCTTTCTTT.

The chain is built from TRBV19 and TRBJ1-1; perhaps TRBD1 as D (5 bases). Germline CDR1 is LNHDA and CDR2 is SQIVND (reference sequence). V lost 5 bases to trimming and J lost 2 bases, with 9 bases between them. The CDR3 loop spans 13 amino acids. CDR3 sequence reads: CASSSDINTEAFF. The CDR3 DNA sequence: TGTGCCAGTAGTTCGGACATAAACACTGAAGCTTTCTTT. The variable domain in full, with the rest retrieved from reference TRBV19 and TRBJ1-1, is DGGITQSPKYLFRKEGQNVTLSCEQNLNHDAMYWYRQDPGQGLRLIYYSQIVNDFQKGDIAEGYSVSREKKESFPLTVTSAQKNPTAFYLCASSSDINTEAFFGQGTRLTVV.

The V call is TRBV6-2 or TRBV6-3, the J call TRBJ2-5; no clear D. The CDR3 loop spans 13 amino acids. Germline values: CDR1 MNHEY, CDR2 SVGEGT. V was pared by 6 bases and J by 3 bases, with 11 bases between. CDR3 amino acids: CASSKYKKETQYF. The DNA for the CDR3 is TGTGCCAGCAGCAAATACAAAAAAGAGACCCAGTACTTC.

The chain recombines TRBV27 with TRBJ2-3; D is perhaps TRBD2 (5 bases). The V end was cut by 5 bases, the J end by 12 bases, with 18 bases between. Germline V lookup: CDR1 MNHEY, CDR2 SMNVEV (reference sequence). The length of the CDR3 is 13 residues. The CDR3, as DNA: TGTGCCAGCAGTCCTCATGTTCCCCCGGGACAGTATTTT. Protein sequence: CASSPHVPPGQYF.

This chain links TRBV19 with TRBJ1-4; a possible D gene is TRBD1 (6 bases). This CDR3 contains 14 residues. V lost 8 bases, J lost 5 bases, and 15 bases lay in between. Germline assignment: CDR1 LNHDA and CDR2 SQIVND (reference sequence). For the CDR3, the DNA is TGTGCCAGTGCAATACAGGGTTACAATGAAAAACTGTTTTTT. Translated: CASAIQGYNEKLFF.

CDR3 DNA: TGCGCCAGCAGCCAAGGTTCCACGTTCACAGATACGCAGTATTTT. This gives the protein CASSQGSTFTDTQYF. The chain is built from TRBV4-3 and TRBJ2-3, with no clear D. The CDR3 contains 15 residues. Trimming cost V 1 base and J 2 bases, with 10 bases left between them. Germline V gives CDR1 LGHNA, CDR2 YSLEER.

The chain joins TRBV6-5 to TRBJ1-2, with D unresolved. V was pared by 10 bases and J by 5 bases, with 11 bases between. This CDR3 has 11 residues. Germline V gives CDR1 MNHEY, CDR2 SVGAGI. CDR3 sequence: CATRSGYGYTF. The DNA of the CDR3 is TGTGCCACCCGTTCGGGTTATGGCTACACCTTC.

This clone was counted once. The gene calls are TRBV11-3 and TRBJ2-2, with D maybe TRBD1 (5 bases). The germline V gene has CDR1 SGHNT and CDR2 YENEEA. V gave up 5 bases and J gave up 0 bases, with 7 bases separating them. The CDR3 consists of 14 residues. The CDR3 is CASSPTANTGELFF. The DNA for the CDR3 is TGTGCCAGCAGCCCGACAGCGAACACCGGGGAGCTGTTTTTT.

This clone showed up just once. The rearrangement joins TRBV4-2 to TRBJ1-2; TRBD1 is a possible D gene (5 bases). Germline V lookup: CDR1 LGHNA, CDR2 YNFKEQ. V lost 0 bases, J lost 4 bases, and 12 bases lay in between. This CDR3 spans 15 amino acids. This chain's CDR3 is CASSQETTGIYGYTF. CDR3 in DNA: TGTGCCAGCAGCCAAGAAACAACAGGAATCTATGGCTACACCTTC.

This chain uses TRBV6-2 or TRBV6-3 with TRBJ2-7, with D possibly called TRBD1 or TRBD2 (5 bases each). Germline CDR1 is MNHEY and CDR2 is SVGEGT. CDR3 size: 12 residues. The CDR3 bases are TGTGCCAGCAGTTACGACGGGGACGAGAACTTTGTC. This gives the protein CASSYDGDENFV.

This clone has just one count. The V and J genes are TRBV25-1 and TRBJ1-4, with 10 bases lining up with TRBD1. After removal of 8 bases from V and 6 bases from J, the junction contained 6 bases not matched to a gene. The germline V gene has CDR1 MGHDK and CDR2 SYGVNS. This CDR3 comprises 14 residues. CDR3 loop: CASSRTGGDEKLFF. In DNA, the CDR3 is TGTGCCAGCTCCCGGACAGGGGGTGATGAAAAACTGTTTTTT.

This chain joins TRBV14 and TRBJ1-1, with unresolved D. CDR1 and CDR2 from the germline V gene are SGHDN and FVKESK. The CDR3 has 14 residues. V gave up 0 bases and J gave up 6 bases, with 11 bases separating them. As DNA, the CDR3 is TGTGCCAGCAGCCAAGATCTCAGGCGGTCTGAAGCTTTCTTT. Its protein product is CASSQDLRRSEAFF.

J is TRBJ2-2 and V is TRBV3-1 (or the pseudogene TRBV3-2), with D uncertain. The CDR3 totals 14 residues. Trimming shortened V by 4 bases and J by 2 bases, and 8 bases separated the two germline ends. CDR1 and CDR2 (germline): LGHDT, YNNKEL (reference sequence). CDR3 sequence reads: CASSPGHNTGELFF. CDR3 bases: TGTGCCAGCAGCCCTGGGCATAACACCGGGGAGCTGTTTTTT.

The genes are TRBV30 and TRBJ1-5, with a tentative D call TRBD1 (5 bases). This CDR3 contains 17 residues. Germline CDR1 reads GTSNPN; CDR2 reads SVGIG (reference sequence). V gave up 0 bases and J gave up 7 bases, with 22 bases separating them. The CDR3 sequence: CAWSVYPDWGTRQPQHF. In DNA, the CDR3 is TGTGCCTGGAGTGTATATCCGGATTGGGGGACGAGGCAGCCCCAGCATTTT.

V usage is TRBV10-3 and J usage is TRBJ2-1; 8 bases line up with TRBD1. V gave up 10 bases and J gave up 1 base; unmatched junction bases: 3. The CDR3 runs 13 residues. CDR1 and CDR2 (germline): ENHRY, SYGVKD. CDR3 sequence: CATTGGSYNEQFF. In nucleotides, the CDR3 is TGTGCCACCACAGGGGGTTCCTACAATGAGCAGTTCTTC.

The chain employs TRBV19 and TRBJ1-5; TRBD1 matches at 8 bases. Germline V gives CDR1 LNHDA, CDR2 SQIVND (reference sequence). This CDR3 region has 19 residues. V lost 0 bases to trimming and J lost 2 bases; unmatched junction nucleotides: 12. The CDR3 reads CASSIDRAGGLWGNQPQHF. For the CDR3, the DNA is TGTGCCAGTAGTATAGACCGAGCAGGGGGCTTATGGGGCAATCAGCCCCAGCATTTT.

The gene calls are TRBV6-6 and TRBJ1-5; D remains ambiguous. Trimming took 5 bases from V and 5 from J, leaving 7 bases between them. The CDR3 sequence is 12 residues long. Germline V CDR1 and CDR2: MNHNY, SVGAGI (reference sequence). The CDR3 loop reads CASSPSHQPQHF. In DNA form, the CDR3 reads TGTGCCAGCAGTCCATCTCATCAGCCCCAGCATTTT.